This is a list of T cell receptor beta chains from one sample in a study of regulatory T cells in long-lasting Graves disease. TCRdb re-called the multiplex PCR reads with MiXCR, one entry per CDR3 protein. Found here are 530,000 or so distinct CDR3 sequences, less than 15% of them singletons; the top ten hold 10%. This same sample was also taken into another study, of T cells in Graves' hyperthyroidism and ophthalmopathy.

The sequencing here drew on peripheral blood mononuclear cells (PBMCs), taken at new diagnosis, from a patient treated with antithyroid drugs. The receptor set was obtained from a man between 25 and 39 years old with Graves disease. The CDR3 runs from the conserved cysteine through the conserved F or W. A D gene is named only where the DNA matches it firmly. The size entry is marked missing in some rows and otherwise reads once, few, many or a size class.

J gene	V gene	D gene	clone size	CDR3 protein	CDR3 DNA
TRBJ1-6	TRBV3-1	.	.	CASSQEGGGTNSPLHF	TGTGCCAGCAGCCAAGAGGGCGGGGGTACAAATTCACCCCTCCACTTT
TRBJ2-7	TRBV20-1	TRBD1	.	CSARTTGAYEQYF	TGCAGTGCTCGTACGACAGGGGCCTACGAGCAGTACTTC
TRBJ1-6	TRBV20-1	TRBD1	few	CSARDPGTGAIGNSPLHF	TGCAGTGCTAGAGACCCCGGGACAGGGGCGATCGGAAATTCACCCCTCCACTTT
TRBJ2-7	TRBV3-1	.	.	CASSQDLKGEQYF	TGTGCCAGCAGCCAAGATCTTAAGGGTGAGCAGTACTTC
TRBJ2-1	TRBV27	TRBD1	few	CASSASRQGWNEQFF	TGTGCCAGCAGCGCATCGCGACAGGGTTGGAATGAGCAGTTCTTC
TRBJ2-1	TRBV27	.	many	CASRDEGVPYNEQFF	TGTGCCAGCAGGGACGAGGGGGTCCCCTACAATGAGCAGTTCTTC
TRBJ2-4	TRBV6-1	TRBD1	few	CASRVGQGPRVQYF	TGTGCCAGCAGAGTAGGACAGGGCCCTAGGGTTCAGTACTTC
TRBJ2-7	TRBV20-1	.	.	CSAGREYGYEQYF	TGCAGTGCTGGCCGGGAGTACGGCTACGAGCAGTACTTC
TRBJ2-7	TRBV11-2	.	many	CASSAASLYEQYF	TGTGCCAGCAGCGCCGCTAGTCTTTACGAGCAGTACTTC
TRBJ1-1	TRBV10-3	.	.	CAISYRDGGTEAFF	TGTGCCATCAGTTACAGGGACGGTGGCACTGAAGCTTTCTTT
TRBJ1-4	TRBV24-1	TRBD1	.	CATSDSGTGDGEKLFF	TGTGCCACCAGTGATTCTGGGACAGGGGATGGTGAAAAACTGTTTTTT
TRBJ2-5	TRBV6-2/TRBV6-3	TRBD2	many	CASSYSGAGGPVETQYF	TGTGCCAGCAGTTACTCGGGGGCGGGAGGGCCCGTGGAGACCCAGTACTTC
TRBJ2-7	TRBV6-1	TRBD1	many	CASSQRDRASYEQYF	TGTGCCAGCAGTCAGCGGGACAGGGCATCCTACGAGCAGTACTTC
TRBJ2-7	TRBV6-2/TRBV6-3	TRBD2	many	CASSYAAGGNYEQYF	TGTGCCAGCAGTTACGCGGCGGGAGGTAACTACGAGCAGTACTTC
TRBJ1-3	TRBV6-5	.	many	CASSYSRTSGNTIYF	TGTGCCAGCAGTTACTCCAGAACCTCTGGAAACACCATATATTTT
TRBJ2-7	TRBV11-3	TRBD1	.	CANSFGQGTYEQYF	TGTGCCAACAGCTTTGGACAGGGGACCTACGAGCAGTACTTC
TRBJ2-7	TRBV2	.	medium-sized	CASRPGTSSYEQYF	TGTGCCAGCCGCCCCGGGACTTCCTCCTACGAGCAGTACTTC
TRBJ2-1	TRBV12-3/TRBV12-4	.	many	CASSLDLANEQFF	TGTGCCAGCAGTTTAGACCTGGCGAATGAGCAGTTCTTC
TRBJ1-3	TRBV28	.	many	CASSLSPVSGNTIYF	TGTGCCAGCAGCTTATCCCCCGTCTCCGGAAACACCATATATTTT
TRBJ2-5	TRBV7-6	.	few	CASSPEGPTQYF	TGTGCCAGCAGCCCCGAAGGTCCCACCCAGTACTTC
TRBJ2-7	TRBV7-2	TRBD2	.	CASGWTSGPYEQYF	TGTGCCAGCGGCTGGACTAGCGGTCCTTACGAGCAGTACTTC
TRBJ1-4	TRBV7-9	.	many	CATQNEKLFF	TGTGCCACCCAAAATGAAAAACTGTTTTTT
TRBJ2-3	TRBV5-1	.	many	CASSPDITQYF	TGCGCCAGCAGCCCCGACATTACGCAGTATTTT
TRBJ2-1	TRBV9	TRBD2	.	CASSVSGTSYNEQFF	TGTGCCAGCAGCGTTAGCGGGACTTCCTACAATGAGCAGTTCTTC
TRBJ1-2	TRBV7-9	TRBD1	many	CASSFSGPTGGLSYTF	TGTGCCAGCAGCTTTTCTGGTCCGACAGGGGGGTTGAGCTACACCTTC
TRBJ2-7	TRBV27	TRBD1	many	CASSPSDRDNEQYF	TGTGCCAGCAGTCCGTCCGACAGGGACAACGAGCAGTACTTC
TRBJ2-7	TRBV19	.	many	CASSLTRSSYEQYF	TGTGCCAGTAGTCTTACAAGGTCCTCCTACGAGCAGTACTTC
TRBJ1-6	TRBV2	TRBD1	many	CASNGQGSSPLHF	TGTGCCAGCAATGGACAGGGTTCTTCACCCCTCCACTTT
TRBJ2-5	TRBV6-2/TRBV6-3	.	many	CASTSLKTQYF	TGTGCCAGCACCTCCTTAAAGACCCAGTACTTC
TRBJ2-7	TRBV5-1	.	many	CASSLGLEDEQYF	TGCGCCAGCAGCTTGGGCCTAGAAGACGAGCAGTACTTC
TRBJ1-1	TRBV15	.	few	CATSRDGSTGRGTEAFF	TGTGCCACCAGCAGAGATGGATCAACAGGCAGGGGCACTGAAGCTTTCTTT
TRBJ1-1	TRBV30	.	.	CAWSLGRDTEAFF	TGTGCCTGGAGTTTAGGAAGGGACACTGAAGCTTTCTTT
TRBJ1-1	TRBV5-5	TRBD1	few	CASSLFLRTGEWNTEAFF	TGTGCCAGCAGCTTGTTTCTCCGGACAGGGGAATGGAACACTGAAGCTTTCTTT
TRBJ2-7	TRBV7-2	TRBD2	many	CASSLDAGGTYEQYF	TGTGCCAGCAGCTTAGATGCGGGAGGCACCTACGAGCAGTACTTC
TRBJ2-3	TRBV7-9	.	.	CASRQDRSTDTQYF	TGTGCCAGCAGACAGGACAGAAGCACAGATACGCAGTATTTT
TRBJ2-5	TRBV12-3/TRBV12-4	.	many	CASTIGETQYF	TGTGCCAGCACGATCGGGGAGACCCAGTACTTC
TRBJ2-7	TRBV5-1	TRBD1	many	CASSSNAGTGSYEQYF	TGCGCCAGCAGCTCAAACGCTGGGACAGGGTCCTACGAGCAGTACTTC
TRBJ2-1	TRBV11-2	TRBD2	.	CASSSISGSSNEQFF	TGTGCCAGCAGCTCGATTAGCGGGAGCTCCAATGAGCAGTTCTTC
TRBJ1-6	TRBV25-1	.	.	CASSEGGDSPHF	TGTGCCAGCAGTGAAGGCGGGGACTCGCCCCACTTT
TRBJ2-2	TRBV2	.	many	CASSVAGYTGELFF	TGTGCCAGCAGTGTGGCGGGCTACACCGGGGAGCTGTTTTTT
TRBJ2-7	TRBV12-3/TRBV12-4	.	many	CASSFGRAYEQYF	TGTGCCAGCAGCTTCGGCAGGGCCTACGAGCAGTACTTC
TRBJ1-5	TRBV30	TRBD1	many	CAWSVPGQGHQPQHF	TGTGCCTGGAGTGTACCGGGACAGGGCCATCAGCCCCAGCATTTT
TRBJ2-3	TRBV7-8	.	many	CASGFAGHQDTQYF	TGTGCCAGCGGGTTTGCAGGTCACCAGGATACGCAGTATTTT
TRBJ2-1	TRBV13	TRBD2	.	CASSLGLAGDNNEQFF	TGTGCCAGCAGCTTGGGACTAGCGGGGGACAACAATGAGCAGTTCTTC
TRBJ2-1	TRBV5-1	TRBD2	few	CASSLTAGVHNEQFF	TGCGCCAGCAGCTTGACAGCGGGAGTCCACAATGAGCAGTTCTTC
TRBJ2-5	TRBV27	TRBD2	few	CASSLGGGSLTQYF	TGTGCCAGCAGTTTGGGGGGGGGGTCGTTGACCCAGTACTTC
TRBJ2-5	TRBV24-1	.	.	CATSEPLGGQKGETQYF	TGTGCCACCAGTGAACCTCTGGGCGGACAGAAAGGGGAGACCCAGTACTTC
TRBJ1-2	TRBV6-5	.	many	CASSYSGVRGYTF	TGTGCCAGCAGTTACTCCGGGGTTCGCGGCTACACCTTC
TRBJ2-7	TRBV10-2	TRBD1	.	CASSVAPTGDPYEQYF	TGCGCCAGCAGTGTAGCCCCCACAGGGGATCCCTACGAGCAGTACTTC
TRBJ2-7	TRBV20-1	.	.	CSARGGPESYEQYF	TGCAGTGCTAGAGGCGGGCCCGAATCCTACGAGCAGTACTTC
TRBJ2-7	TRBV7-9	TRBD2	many	CASSPRLAGEAEQYF	TGTGCCAGCAGCCCGAGACTAGCGGGAGAGGCCGAGCAGTACTTC